Listed here is a single T cell receptor (beta chain). Its antigen remains unidentified. This sample was included in a study of blood T cells in healthy people across ages. Caucasian, healthy and from Russia, the donors were aged between about 6 and 90. General study points: Leaving the PBMCs unsorted stopped any conclusive comparison of naive versus antigen-experienced cells. Strong correlation linked observed beta diversity and percent naive T cells.

A second PCR, run for roughly 7 to 12 cycles, used a sample-barcoded 5' primer plus a J-beta primer mix. Any given sample supplied a minimum of 3 million CDR3-containing paired-end reads. TCRdb processed the 5' RACE reads anew with MiXCR; each CDR3 protein has one entry. The sample shows about 1.4 million distinct CDR3 sequences, around 59% of them seen only once. The receptor was isolated from a young man in good health. Sequenced material: blood.

For the CDR3, the DNA is TGTGCCAGCAGTGAATGGATTGAAAAACTGTTTTTT. This gives the protein CASSEWIEKLFF. The chain combines TRBV2 with TRBJ1-4; no firm D call. Germline V gives CDR1 SNHLY, CDR2 FYNNEI. The CDR3 extends over 12 amino acids. The V and J ends lost 2 bases and 7 bases respectively, with 5 bases between them.